These 14 T cell receptor beta chains originate from one sample sequenced in a study of shared clonotypes between healthy human individuals. Profiling relied on immunoSEQ multiplex PCR, and the TCRdb table lists in-frame clones only, not all of them. Here the sample spans over a million clones, roughly 74% being singletons. The sequenced sample was memory CD4+ T cells from PBMCs. Subset given: CD45RA-negative fraction. All receptors come from a man younger than 35 in good health. Some clones in this sample may be carry-over from other donors' samples.

The J gene is TRBJ2-1, the V gene TRBV9; 9 nucleotides line up with TRBD2. The CDR3 runs to 17 residues. Trimming cost V 0 bases and J 2 bases; bases outside gene matches: 6. CDR1 is SGDLS and CDR2 is YYNGEE in the germline V gene. CDR3 in DNA: TGTGCCAGCAGCGTAGCCCCGACTAGCGGAGCCTACAATGAGCAGTTCTTC. This translates into CASSVAPTSGAYNEQFF.

The CDR3 DNA follows: TGTGCCAGCAGTTTGCCCGGCGCCGGGGGCACTGAAGCTTTCTTT. Encoded protein: CASSLPGAGGTEAFF. This sequence joins TRBV27 and TRBJ1-1; D may be TRBD1 (5 bases). Trimming removed 3 bases from V and 4 bases from J, with 15 bases in between. This CDR3 region has 15 residues. Germline V CDR1 and CDR2: MNHEY, SMNVEV (reference sequence).

This clone showed up just a few times. The genes are TRBV7-2 and TRBJ2-5; D uncertain. The germline gives CDR1 SGHTA, CDR2 FQGNSA. CDR3 length: 13 residues. V was clipped by 2 bases and J by 5 bases, with 9 bases between them. In nucleotides, the CDR3 is TGTGCCAGCAGCTTAAATCCCCGGGAGACCCAGTACTTC. Translation gives CASSLNPRETQYF.

In its sample, this clone was seen a few times. The chain has TRBV10-3 and TRBJ1-5; possibly TRBD1 for D (6 bases). The CDR3 extends over 13 amino acids. The germline CDR1 and CDR2 sequences are ENHRY and SYGVKD. Trimming removed 6 bases from V and 7 bases from J, with 13 bases in between. CDR3 DNA sequence: TGTGCCATCAGACCACAGGGAGACCAGCCCCAGCATTTT. The encoded protein is CAIRPQGDQPQHF.

V gene TRBV7-2 combines with J gene TRBJ1-2; 8 positions agree with TRBD1. Germline V gene sequence: CDR1 SGHTA, CDR2 FQGNSA. CDR3 length: 16 amino acids. J was trimmed by 1 base and V by 0 bases; bases with no gene match: 4. The CDR3 loop reads CASSLARGLVNYGYTF. Here the CDR3 DNA reads TGTGCCAGCAGCTTAGCCAGGGGGCTCGTTAACTATGGCTACACCTTC.

The V and J genes are TRBV6-6 and TRBJ2-7, with TRBD1 matching 8 bases. The CDR3 is 15 residues long. Germline CDR1 MNHNY, CDR2 SVGAGI (reference sequence). V gave up 5 bases and J gave up 3 bases; unmatched junction bases: 9. CDR3 coding DNA: TGTGCCAGCAGTCTAAGAACAGGGGGGATCTACGAGCAGTACTTC. Its protein is CASSLRTGGIYEQYF.

The chain recombines TRBV14 with TRBJ2-2; unclear D gene. The V end lost 4 bases, the J end lost 7 bases, and 10 bases lay between the germline ends. Germline CDR1 reads SGHDN; CDR2 reads FVKESK. This CDR3 spans 13 amino acids. The CDR3 loop reads CASSPKTHGELFF. Here the CDR3 DNA reads TGTGCCAGCAGCCCTAAAACCCACGGGGAGCTGTTTTTT. Full variable domain (remainder filled in from reference TRBV14 and TRBJ2-2): EAGVTQFPSHSVIEKGQTVTLRCDPISGHDNLYWYRRVMGKEIKFLLHFVKESKQDESGMPNNRFLAERTGGTYSTLKVQPAELEDSGVYFCASSPKTHGELFFGEGSRLTVL.

This chain connects TRBV28 to TRBJ2-1; 7 bases fit TRBD2. The ends lost 6 bases at V and 4 bases at J; junction bases unmatched: 21. This CDR3 region has 19 residues. In germline, CDR1 is MDHEN, CDR2 SYDVKM. CDR3 in amino acids: CASRGAGFSIRWMYNEQFF. DNA of the CDR3: TGTGCCAGCAGGGGAGCGGGATTCTCTATCCGGTGGATGTACAATGAGCAGTTCTTC.

The sample holds one count of this clone. In the same sample, other DNA sequences code for this CDR3. The J gene is TRBJ2-2, the V gene TRBV18; D gene ambiguous. Germline loops: CDR1 KGHSH, CDR2 LQKENI. The length of the CDR3 is 13 residues. V dropped 2 bases and J dropped 7 bases, with 8 bases sitting between them. CDR3 coding DNA: TGTGCCAGCTCACCAAACGGCAACGGGGAGCTGTTTTTT. The encoded protein is CASSPNGNGELFF.

A note on this clone: This likely reflects a read error, since a far larger clone is one base away. In the same sample, other DNA sequences code for this CDR3. CDR3 region: CASRDYNEQFF. CDR3 nucleotide sequence: TGTGCCAGCAGGGACTACAATGAGCAGTTCTTC. The chain employs TRBV6-1 and TRBJ2-1, with D hard to call. Per the germline V gene, CDR1 is MNHNS and CDR2 is SASEGT. The CDR3 is 11 residues long. V lost 6 bases and J lost 3, with 3 bases in between.

This sequence joins TRBV5-1 and TRBJ2-7; a weak D match, TRBD2 (5 bases). Trimming stripped 2 bases from V and 2 bases from J, with 11 bases between. There are 14 residues in the CDR3. Per the germline V gene, CDR1 is SGHRS and CDR2 is YFSETQ. The CDR3 reads CASSLSSQAYEQYF. The CDR3 DNA reads as TGCGCCAGCAGCTTATCTAGCCAAGCCTACGAGCAGTACTTC.

The table lists this clone with a few counts. The genes are TRBV5-8 and TRBJ1-2; no clear D. Germline lookup yields CDR1 SGHTS and CDR2 YDEGEE. The V end was cut by 0 bases, the J end by 6 bases, with 12 bases between. The CDR3 is made up of 14 amino acids. CDR3 DNA sequence: TGTGCCAGCAGCTTGGATCACGAGATTAATGGCTACACCTTC. It specifies CASSLDHEINGYTF.

The chain links TRBV27 to TRBJ2-7, with 9 bases matching TRBD1. The length of the CDR3 is 14 residues. Germline V gene sequence: CDR1 MNHEY, CDR2 SMNVEV (reference sequence). The junction had 7 bases not matched to a gene; V was cut back by 4 bases and J by 6 bases. The CDR3 is CASSWSGTGSEQYF. The DNA of the CDR3 is TGTGCCAGCAGTTGGTCCGGGACAGGGAGCGAGCAGTACTTC.

The V gene is TRBV28, the J gene TRBJ1-4; D uncertain. V shed 3 bases and J shed 0 bases, with 8 bases lying between them. CDR1 MDHEN and CDR2 SYDVKM come from the germline V gene. This CDR3 has 15 residues. The CDR3 DNA reads TGTGCCAGCAGTTTGGAGGATACAACTAATGAAAAACTGTTTTTT. It codes for CASSLEDTTNEKLFF.